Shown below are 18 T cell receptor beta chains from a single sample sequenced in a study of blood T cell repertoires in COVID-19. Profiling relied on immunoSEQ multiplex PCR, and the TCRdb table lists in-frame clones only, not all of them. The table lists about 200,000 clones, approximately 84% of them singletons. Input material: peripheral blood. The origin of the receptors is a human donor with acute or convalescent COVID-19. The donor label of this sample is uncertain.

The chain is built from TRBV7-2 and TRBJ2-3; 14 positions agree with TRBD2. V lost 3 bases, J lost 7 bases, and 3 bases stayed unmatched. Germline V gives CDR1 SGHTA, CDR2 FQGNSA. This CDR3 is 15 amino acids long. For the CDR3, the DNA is TGTGCCAGCAGCTTCCGGACTAGCGGGAGGAATACGCAGTATTTT. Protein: CASSFRTSGRNTQYF.

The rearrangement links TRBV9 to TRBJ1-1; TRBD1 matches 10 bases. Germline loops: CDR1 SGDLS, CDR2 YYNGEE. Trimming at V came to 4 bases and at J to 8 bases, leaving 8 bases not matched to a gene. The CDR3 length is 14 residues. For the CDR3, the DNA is TGTGCCAGCAGCCCATGGGACAGGGGTTCAGAAGCTTTCTTT. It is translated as CASSPWDRGSEAFF.

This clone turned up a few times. CDR3 nucleotide sequence: TGTGCCAGCAGTCCTAAACGCACCGGGACAGGGGGGCAGCCCCAGCATTTT. It yields the protein CASSPKRTGTGGQPQHF. This rearrangement joins TRBV27 to TRBJ1-5; 11 nucleotides line up with TRBD1. Germline CDR1 MNHEY, CDR2 SMNVEV (reference sequence). J gave up 7 bases and V 5 bases, and 13 bases lay outside the gene matches. The CDR3 extends over 17 amino acids.

CDR3 bases: TGTGCCAGCAGCCCCTTAGGACAGGCTCCCTACGAGCAGTACTTC. Its protein product is CASSPLGQAPYEQYF. The J gene is TRBJ2-7, the V gene TRBV27; 7 nucleotides agree with TRBD1. Germline values: CDR1 MNHEY, CDR2 SMNVEV (reference sequence). Trimming at V came to 6 bases and at J to 2 bases, leaving 10 bases not matched to a gene. There are 15 residues in the CDR3.

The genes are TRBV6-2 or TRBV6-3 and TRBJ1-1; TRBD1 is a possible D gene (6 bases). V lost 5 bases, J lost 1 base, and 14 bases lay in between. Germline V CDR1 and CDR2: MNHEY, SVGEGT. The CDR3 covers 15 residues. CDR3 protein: CASSGKQDRNTEAFF. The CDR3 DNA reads TGTGCCAGCAGTGGCAAACAGGACAGGAACACTGAAGCTTTCTTT.

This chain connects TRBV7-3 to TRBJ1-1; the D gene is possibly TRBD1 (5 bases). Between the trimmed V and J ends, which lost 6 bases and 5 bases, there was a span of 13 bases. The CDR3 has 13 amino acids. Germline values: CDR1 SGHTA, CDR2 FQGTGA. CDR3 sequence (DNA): TGTGCCAGCAGATCTACAGGTAGTACTGAAGCTTTCTTT. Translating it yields CASRSTGSTEAFF.

The CDR3 DNA follows: TGCGCCAGCAGCTCAGGGACAGGGGGCAACTATGGCTACACCTTC. Translation: CASSSGTGGNYGYTF. This chain connects TRBV5-1 to TRBJ1-2; TRBD1 aligns across 12 bases. The germline gives CDR1 SGHRS, CDR2 YFSETQ. The CDR3 has 15 residues. The J segment lost 2 bases and the V segment lost 3 bases, leaving 2 bases of the junction unmatched.

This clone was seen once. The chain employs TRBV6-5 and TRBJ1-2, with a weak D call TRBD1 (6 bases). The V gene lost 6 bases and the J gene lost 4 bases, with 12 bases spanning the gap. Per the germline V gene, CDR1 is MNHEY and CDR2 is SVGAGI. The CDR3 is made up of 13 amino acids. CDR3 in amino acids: CASSTGGAYGYTF. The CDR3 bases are TGTGCCAGCAGCACCGGGGGGGCCTATGGCTACACCTTC.

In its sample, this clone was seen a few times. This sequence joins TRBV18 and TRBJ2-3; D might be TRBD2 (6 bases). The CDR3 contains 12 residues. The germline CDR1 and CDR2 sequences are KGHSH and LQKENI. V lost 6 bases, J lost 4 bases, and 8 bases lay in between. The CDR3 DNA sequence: TGTGCCAGCTCCCCGGGGGCAGATACGCAGTATTTT. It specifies CASSPGADTQYF.

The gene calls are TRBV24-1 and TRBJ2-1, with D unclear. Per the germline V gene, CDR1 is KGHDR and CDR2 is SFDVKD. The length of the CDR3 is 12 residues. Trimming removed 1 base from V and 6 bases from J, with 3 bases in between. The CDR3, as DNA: TGTGCCACCAGTGATTTCGGCAATGAGCAGTTCTTC. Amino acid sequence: CATSDFGNEQFF.

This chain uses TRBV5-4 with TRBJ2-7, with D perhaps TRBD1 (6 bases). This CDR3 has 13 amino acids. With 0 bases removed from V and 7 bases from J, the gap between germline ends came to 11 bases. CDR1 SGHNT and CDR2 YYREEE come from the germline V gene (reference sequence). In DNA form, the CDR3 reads TGTGCCAGCAGCTTGGAACAGGGTAGAGAGCAGTACTTC. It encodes CASSLEQGREQYF.

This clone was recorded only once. CDR3 sequence: CSVAQRAANTEAFF. The CDR3 region has the DNA TGCAGCGTGGCGCAACGCGCGGCCAACACTGAAGCTTTCTTT. The chain joins TRBV29-1 to TRBJ1-1; D is undetermined. CDR1 and CDR2 from the germline V gene are SQVTM and ANQGSEA. The CDR3 loop spans 14 amino acids. The V and J ends lost 6 bases and 2 bases respectively, with 16 bases between them.

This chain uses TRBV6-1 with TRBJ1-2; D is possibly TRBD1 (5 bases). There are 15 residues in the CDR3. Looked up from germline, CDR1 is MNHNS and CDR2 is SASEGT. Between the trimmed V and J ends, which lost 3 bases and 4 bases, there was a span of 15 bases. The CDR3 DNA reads TGTGCCAGCAGTGACGCTCAGGGATTGGTCTATGGCTACACCTTC. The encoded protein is CASSDAQGLVYGYTF.

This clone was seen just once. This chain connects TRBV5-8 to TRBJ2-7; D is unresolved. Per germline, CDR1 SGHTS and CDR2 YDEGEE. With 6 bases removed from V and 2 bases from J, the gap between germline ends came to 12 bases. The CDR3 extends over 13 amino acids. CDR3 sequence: CASKPRPPYEQYF. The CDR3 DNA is TGTGCCAGCAAACCCAGGCCGCCCTACGAGCAGTACTTC. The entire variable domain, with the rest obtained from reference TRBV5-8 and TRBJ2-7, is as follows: EAGVTQSPTHLIKTRGQQATLRCSPISGHTSVYWYQQALGLGLQFLLWYDEGEERNRGNFPPRFSGRQFPNYSSELNVNALELEDSALYLCASKPRPPYEQYFGPGTRLTVT.

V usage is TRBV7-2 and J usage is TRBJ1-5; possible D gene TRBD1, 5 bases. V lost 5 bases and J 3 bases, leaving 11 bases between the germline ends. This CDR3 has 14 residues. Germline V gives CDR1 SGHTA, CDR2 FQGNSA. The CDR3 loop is CASSADIYNQPQHF. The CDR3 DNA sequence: TGTGCCAGCAGCGCGGACATATACAATCAGCCCCAGCATTTT.

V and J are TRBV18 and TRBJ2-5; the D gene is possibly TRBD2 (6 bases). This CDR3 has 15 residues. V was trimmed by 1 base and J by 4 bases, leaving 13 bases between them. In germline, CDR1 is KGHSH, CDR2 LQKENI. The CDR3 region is CASSPRRRDGETQYF. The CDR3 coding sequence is TGTGCCAGCTCACCACGAAGGCGGGACGGAGAGACCCAGTACTTC.

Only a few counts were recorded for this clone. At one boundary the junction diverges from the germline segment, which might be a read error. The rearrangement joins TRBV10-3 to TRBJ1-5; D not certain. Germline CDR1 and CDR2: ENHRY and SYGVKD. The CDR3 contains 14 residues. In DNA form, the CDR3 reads TGTGCCATCAGTTCCGGGAGAGAAGGTCAGGCCCAGCATTTT. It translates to CAISSGREGQAQHF.

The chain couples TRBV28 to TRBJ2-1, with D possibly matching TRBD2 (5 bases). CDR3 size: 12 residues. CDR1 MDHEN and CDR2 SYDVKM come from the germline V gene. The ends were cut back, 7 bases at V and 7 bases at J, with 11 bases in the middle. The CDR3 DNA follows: TGTGCCAGCACCGAGGGCCGGAATGAGCAGTTCTTC. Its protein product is CASTEGRNEQFF.